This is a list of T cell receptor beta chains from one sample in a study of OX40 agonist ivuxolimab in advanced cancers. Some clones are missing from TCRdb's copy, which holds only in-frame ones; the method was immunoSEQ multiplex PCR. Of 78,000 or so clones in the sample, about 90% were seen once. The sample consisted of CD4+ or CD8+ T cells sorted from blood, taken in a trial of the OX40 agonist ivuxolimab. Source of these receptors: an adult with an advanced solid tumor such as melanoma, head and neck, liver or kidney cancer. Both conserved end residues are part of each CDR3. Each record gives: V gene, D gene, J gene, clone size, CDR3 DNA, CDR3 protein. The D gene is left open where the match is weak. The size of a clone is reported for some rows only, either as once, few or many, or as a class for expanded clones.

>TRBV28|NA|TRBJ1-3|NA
TGTGCCAGCAGTTTAGGGCCTGGAAACACCATATATTTT
CASSLGPGNTIYF
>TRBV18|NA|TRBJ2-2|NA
TGTGCCAGCTCACCCGTGCCACAGCTCGGGGAGCTGTTTTTT
CASSPVPQLGELFF
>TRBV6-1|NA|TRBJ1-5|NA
TGTGCCAGCAGTGGGGCCGGAGGGGGGGCTGGCAATCAGCCCCAGCATTTT
CASSGAGGGAGNQPQHF
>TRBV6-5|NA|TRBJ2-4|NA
TGTGCCAGCGGTGCCAGGGAGCTAAACATTCAGTACTTC
CASGARELNIQYF
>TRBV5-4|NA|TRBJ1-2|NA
TGTGCCAGCAGCTTGGAAGTAGGCTATGGCTACACCTTC
CASSLEVGYGYTF
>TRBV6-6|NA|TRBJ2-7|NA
TGTGCCAGCGCTTTATACCGGGACTACGAGCAGTACTTC
CASALYRDYEQYF
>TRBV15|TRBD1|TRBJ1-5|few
TGTGCCACCAGCAGAGACCTTACAGGGGAGCCCCAGCATTTT
CATSRDLTGEPQHF
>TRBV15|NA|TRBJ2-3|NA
TGTGCCACCAGCAGAGGGGGCCTGACAGGAGGCAGGACAGATACGCAGTATTTT
CATSRGGLTGGRTDTQYF
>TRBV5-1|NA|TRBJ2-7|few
TGCGCCAGCAGCTTCCTCTGGGACTCCTACGAGCAGTACTTC
CASSFLWDSYEQYF
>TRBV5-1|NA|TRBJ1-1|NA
TGCGCCAGCAGCTTACAGGCGGGAACTGAAGCTTTCTTT
CASSLQAGTEAFF
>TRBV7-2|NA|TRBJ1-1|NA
TGTGCCAGCAGCGCGGGGCAGGGGCCTGGTGCTTTCTTT
CASSAGQGPGAFF
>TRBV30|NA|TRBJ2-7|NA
TGTGCCATTAGCCGGGACCAATACGAGCAGTACTTC
CAISRDQYEQYF
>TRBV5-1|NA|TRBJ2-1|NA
TGCGCCAGCAGCTTGGGTCGGGGCCGAATCTCCTACAATGAGCAGTTCTTC
CASSLGRGRISYNEQFF